By sample share, the clone carrying this T cell receptor beta chain is medium-sized. Its specificity is not known. Being off target in a library aimed at alpha chains, this beta chain has a size of little meaning. In germline, CDR1 is LGHDT, CDR2 YNNKEL (reference sequence). With V trimmed by 5 bases and J by 8 bases, 8 bases remained unmatched. CDR3 size: 14 residues. TCRdb recomputed calls from the 5' RACE reads with MiXCR, one row per CDR3 protein. The sample records almost 7,000 distinct CDR3 sequences, over 11% being singletons. This sample was taken from a study of spatial heterogeneity in lung cancer. For the study at large: The count of detected beta-chain sequences consistently exceeded that of alpha-chain sequences. Whole-study results and caveats: One measure, the expanded intratumoral alpha and beta TCR count, tracked tumor mutation counts. The numbers of ubiquitous and regional expanded TCRs correlated with ubiquitous and regional nonsynonymous mutations, respectively.

Time point reported: sample taken at primary tumor resection. A total of approximately 75 untreated early-stage non-small cell lung cancer patients served as donors. Sequencing of whole RNA from tumor, nontumor lung or frozen PBMC involved no sorting. The sequences come from lung tumor tissue, collected at surgery. V and J are TRBV3-1 and TRBJ1-4; 7 bases map to TRBD1. The source is a male donor with early-stage non-small cell lung cancer. CDR3 nucleotide sequence: TGTGCCAGCAGCAGACGACAGGGAGGAGAAAAACTGTTTTTT. It yields the protein CASSRRQGGEKLFF.